The rows below give T cell receptor beta chains drawn from one sample of a study of cytomegalovirus exposure and HLA in healthy donors. Assay used: immunoSEQ multiplex PCR; TCRdb lists only in-frame clones, some missing. This sample has about 240,000 clones, with roughly 81% found just once. Sequencing used PBMCs. The receptors come from a girl aged 2 to 10 in good health and CMV-seronegative. CDR3s include the opening cysteine and the closing phenylalanine or tryptophan. The D gene is left open where the match is weak. Only some rows state a clone size, as once, few, many or a class for expanded clones.

V gene	clone size	D gene	J gene	CDR3 protein	CDR3 DNA
TRBV6-5	-	TRBD2	TRBJ2-2	CASSYREGRTGELFF	TGTGCCAGCAGTTACCGGGAGGGCCGGACCGGGGAGCTGTTTTTT
TRBV25-1	-	-	TRBJ2-7	CASTETSIGGHYEQYF	TGTGCCAGCACCGAGACTAGTATCGGGGGTCACTACGAGCAGTACTTC
TRBV7-9	-	-	TRBJ1-2	CASSPGVIGSGYGYTF	TGTGCCAGCAGCCCGGGGGTCATAGGGTCGGGCTATGGCTACACCTTC
TRBV11-1	once	TRBD1	TRBJ1-1	CASSLGGTGTEAFF	TGTGCCAGCAGCTTAGGAGGGACAGGGACTGAAGCTTTCTTT
TRBV9	-	TRBD1	TRBJ2-3	CASSAGTGVVGDTQYF	TGTGCCAGCAGCGCCGGGACAGGGGTCGTAGGGGATACGCAGTATTTT
TRBV18	-	-	TRBJ1-6	CASSEQDSYNSPLHF	TGTGCCAGCTCAGAACAAGACTCCTATAATTCACCCCTCCACTTT
TRBV10-3	few	-	TRBJ2-7	CAISESPSRPREQYF	TGTGCCATCAGTGAGTCGCCTTCCAGGCCCCGCGAGCAGTACTTC
TRBV27	-	-	TRBJ2-1	CASTGLGRSNEQFF	TGTGCCAGCACAGGGTTGGGTCGAAGTAATGAGCAGTTCTTC
TRBV7-9	-	-	TRBJ2-7	CASSSTYEQYF	TGTGCCAGCAGCTCAACCTACGAGCAGTACTTC
TRBV5-6	-	TRBD2	TRBJ2-3	CASSPRLLAGGDTQYF	TGTGCCAGCAGCCCACGACTACTAGCGGGGGGGGATACGCAGTATTTT
TRBV5-1	-	-	TRBJ2-5	CASSLLSRAQETQYF	TGCGCCAGCAGCTTGCTAAGCAGGGCCCAAGAGACCCAGTACTTC
TRBV30	-	-	TRBJ1-3	CAWSATPGNTIYF	TGTGCCTGGAGTGCGACTCCAGGAAACACCATATATTTT
TRBV25-1	-	TRBD2	TRBJ2-3	CASSGTSGTTDTQYF	TGTGCCAGCAGTGGGACTAGCGGGACAACAGATACGCAGTATTTT
TRBV6-1	-	-	TRBJ2-1	CASASRDSYNEQFF	TGTGCCAGTGCCTCGAGGGACTCCTACAATGAGCAGTTCTTC
TRBV7-9	-	-	TRBJ1-2	CSSSLGGGYTF	TGTTCCAGCAGCTTGGGGGGGGGCTACACCTTC
TRBV5-6	-	-	TRBJ2-3	CASSLPLGRSPISTDTQYF	TGTGCCAGCAGCTTGCCCCTAGGCCGATCCCCTATTAGCACAGATACGCAGTATTTT
TRBV2	-	TRBD1	TRBJ1-2	CASSAGGYGYTF	TGTGCCAGCAGTGCAGGGGGCTATGGCTACACCTTC
TRBV10-3	-	TRBD2	TRBJ2-3	CAISGGGGLTDTQYF	TGTGCCATCAGCGGGGGGGGTGGTCTCACAGATACGCAGTATTTT
TRBV4-1	-	-	TRBJ2-3	CASSQANIRTDTQYF	TGCGCCAGCAGCCAAGCGAACATCCGCACAGATACGCAGTATTTT
TRBV2	-	TRBD2	TRBJ2-3	CASSELAGGTDTQYF	TGTGCCAGCAGTGAACTAGCGGGGGGCACAGATACGCAGTATTTT
TRBV7-9	-	-	TRBJ2-5	CASSLVGQQETQYF	TGTGCCAGCAGCTTAGTGGGGCAGCAAGAGACCCAGTACTTC
TRBV5-1	-	TRBD2	TRBJ2-3	CASSLWASGGADTQYF	TGCGCCAGCAGCTTGTGGGCTAGCGGGGGGGCTGATACGCAGTATTTT
TRBV15	-	TRBD2	TRBJ2-7	CATSRVAGVYEQYF	TGTGCCACCAGCAGAGTAGCGGGGGTCTACGAGCAGTACTTC
TRBV6-5	-	TRBD1	TRBJ1-2	CASSSPGQAHGYTF	TGTGCCAGCAGTTCCCCGGGACAGGCCCATGGCTACACCTTC
TRBV6-1	-	TRBD1	TRBJ1-2	CASRRDRGDGYTF	TGTGCCAGCAGGAGGGACAGGGGGGATGGCTACACCTTC
TRBV29-1	-	TRBD2	TRBJ2-1	CSVEGGRVYNEQFF	TGCAGCGTTGAAGGCGGGAGGGTATACAATGAGCAGTTCTTC
TRBV7-9	-	TRBD1	TRBJ1-6	CASSRDRGTSPLHF	TGTGCCAGCAGCCGGGACAGGGGAACTTCACCCCTCCACTTT
TRBV7-2	-	-	TRBJ2-7	CASSLGQSSYEQYF	TGTGCCAGCAGCTTAGGACAGAGCTCCTACGAGCAGTACTTC
TRBV6-5	-	-	TRBJ2-7	CASSYSSGGLYEQYF	TGTGCCAGCAGTTATTCTTCGGGGGGCCTCTACGAGCAGTACTTC
TRBV2	few	TRBD1	TRBJ2-1	CASSEGGRGQYNEQFF	TGTGCCAGCAGTGAGGGGGGCAGGGGGCAGTACAATGAGCAGTTCTTC
TRBV6-1	-	-	TRBJ2-7	CASSGESRYEQYF	TGTGCCAGCAGTGGAGAGAGTCGGTACGAGCAGTACTTC
TRBV29-1	once	TRBD2	TRBJ2-4	CSVGGAGEGVYIQYF	TGCAGCGTTGGTGGAGCGGGAGAGGGTGTGTACATTCAGTACTTC
TRBV19	-	TRBD2	TRBJ2-2	CASSIGGGAGGELFF	TGTGCCAGTAGTATCGGCGGGGGGGCGGGCGGGGAGCTGTTTTTT
TRBV5-4	-	TRBD1	TRBJ1-3	CASSIGQGVSGNTIYF	TGTGCCAGCAGCATCGGACAGGGTGTATCTGGAAACACCATATATTTT
TRBV2	-	-	TRBJ1-1	CASSTLGSTEAFF	TGTGCCAGCTCGACACTCGGGAGCACTGAAGCTTTCTTT
TRBV19	-	TRBD1	TRBJ1-5	CASRRGQVPYSNQPQHF	TGTGCCAGTAGGAGGGGACAGGTGCCTTATAGCAATCAGCCCCAGCATTTT
TRBV10-3	-	-	TRBJ1-6	CAISGAGVKSPLHF	TGTGCCATCAGTGGGGCAGGGGTTAAATCACCCCTCCACTTT
TRBV10-3	once	-	TRBJ2-2	CAISYSTGELFF	TGTGCCATCAGTTACTCCACCGGGGAGCTGTTTTTT
TRBV29-1	-	TRBD1	TRBJ2-3	CSVGSTGRSTDTQYF	TGCAGCGTTGGGTCGACAGGGCGAAGCACAGATACGCAGTATTTT
TRBV2	-	TRBD2	TRBJ2-1	CASSYGLAGVDNEQFF	TGTGCCAGCAGTTATGGACTAGCGGGAGTGGACAATGAGCAGTTCTTC
TRBV27	-	-	TRBJ1-1	CASRLRGGVGSRNTEAFF	TGTGCCAGCAGGTTACGGGGAGGGGTCGGATCTAGGAACACTGAAGCTTTCTTT
TRBV6-9	-	-	TRBJ2-1	CASSYPASSYNEQFF	TGTGCCAGCAGTTATCCCGCTAGCTCCTACAATGAGCAGTTCTTC
TRBV7-7	-	TRBD2	TRBJ2-5	CASSFLLAGGRETQYF	TGTGCCAGCAGCTTCCTCCTTGCGGGGGGGCGAGAGACCCAGTACTTC
TRBV2	few	TRBD1	TRBJ1-5	CASRTGVSNQPQHF	TGTGCCAGCAGGACAGGGGTCAGCAATCAGCCCCAGCATTTT
TRBV4-2	-	TRBD2	TRBJ2-3	CASSQDRLAGDTQYF	TGTGCCAGCAGCCAAGATAGACTAGCGGGAGACACGCAGTATTTT
TRBV6-1	-	-	TRBJ1-3	CASSEVTGVTGNTIYF	TGTGCCAGCAGTGAGGTGACGGGGGTAACTGGAAACACCATATATTTT
TRBV6-4	-	TRBD1	TRBJ2-2	CASSRDRVTGELFF	TGTGCCAGCAGCCGGGACAGGGTCACCGGGGAGCTGTTTTTT
TRBV19	-	TRBD2	TRBJ2-7	CASNPSGRSYEQYF	TGTGCCAGTAACCCTAGCGGGAGATCCTACGAGCAGTACTTC
TRBV6-5	-	-	TRBJ1-1	CASSYSGGSSTEAFF	TGTGCCAGCAGTTACTCCGGGGGGAGCTCCACTGAAGCTTTCTTT
TRBV19	-	TRBD1	TRBJ1-1	CASTPTGVGTEAFF	TGTGCCAGTACCCCAACAGGGGTAGGAACTGAAGCTTTCTTT
TRBV6-1	-	-	TRBJ1-1	CASRMRLGDTEAFF	TGTGCCAGCAGGATGAGGTTAGGGGACACTGAAGCTTTCTTT
TRBV6-5	-	-	TRBJ2-7	CATQTGQISYEQYF	TGTGCCACCCAAACCGGACAGATCTCCTACGAGCAGTACTTC